What follows are 18 T cell receptor beta chains derived from one specimen sequenced in a study of cytomegalovirus exposure and HLA in healthy donors. The table came from immunoSEQ multiplex PCR; TCRdb's copy has only in-frame clones and leaves some out. The sample has 68,000 or so clones; around 93% are singletons. Sequences were obtained from PBMCs. The receptors come from a man between 18 and 35 years old in good health and CMV-seronegative.

The chain combines TRBV6-1 with TRBJ1-2; a weak D match, TRBD1 (5 bases). CDR1 is MNHNS and CDR2 is SASEGT in the germline V gene. The CDR3 is 15 residues long. V was shortened by 2 bases and J by 5 bases, with 15 bases between the two germline ends. The CDR3 coding sequence is TGTGCCAGCAGTGAAATAAGGTCAGGGCCGTATGGCTACACCTTC. Amino acids: CASSEIRSGPYGYTF.

The J gene is TRBJ2-7, the V gene TRBV7-2; 13 nucleotides align to TRBD2. The CDR3 has 15 residues. CDR1 is SGHTA and CDR2 is FQGNSA in the germline V gene. V shed 5 bases, J shed 2 bases, and the junction held 3 bases outside the gene matches. The CDR3 spells CASSGTSGAPYEQYF. As DNA, the CDR3 is TGTGCCAGCAGCGGGACTAGCGGGGCCCCCTACGAGCAGTACTTC.

The chain carries TRBV15 and TRBJ1-1; D uncertain. The length of the CDR3 is 15 residues. V was cut by 1 base and J by 2 bases, with 11 bases left in between. Germline V gene lookup returns CDR1 LNHNV and CDR2 YYDKDF (reference sequence). CDR3 protein: CATSRGSGSNTEAFF. The CDR3 coding sequence is TGTGCCACCAGCAGAGGAAGTGGGAGCAACACTGAAGCTTTCTTT.

The chain links TRBV23-1 to TRBJ2-7, with 10 bases fitting TRBD1. TRBV23-1 is identified as an open reading frame with a role that is uncertain. The CDR3 runs 20 residues. The V and J ends lost 4 bases and 0 bases, in that order; junction bases with no gene match: 18. CDR3 bases: TGCGCCAGCAGTCTACTGGTAGGGACAGGGGCCTACAAGGACTCCTACGAGCAGTACTTC. This encodes CASSLLVGTGAYKDSYEQYF.

The chain has TRBV28 and TRBJ2-1, with TRBD2 identical over 7 bases. V lost 1 base, J lost 3 bases, and 0 bases stayed unmatched. Germline lookup yields CDR1 MDHEN and CDR2 SYDVKM. The CDR3 extends over 14 amino acids. The CDR3 loop reads CASSLSSGYNEQFF. Written as DNA, the CDR3 is TGTGCCAGCAGTTTATCTAGCGGCTACAATGAGCAGTTCTTC.

CDR3 sequence (DNA): TGTGCCAGTAGCCATACTAGCGGGAGATTCCACGAGCAGTACTTC. Translation gives CASSHTSGRFHEQYF. The chain employs TRBV19 and TRBJ2-7; 11 positions match TRBD2. CDR1 LNHDA and CDR2 SQIVND come from the germline V gene (reference sequence). The CDR3 spans 15 residues. With V trimmed by 6 bases and J by 5 bases, 9 bases remained unmatched. The whole variable domain, remainder taken from reference TRBV19 and TRBJ2-7, is DGGITQSPKYLFRKEGQNVTLSCEQNLNHDAMYWYRQDPGQGLRLIYYSQIVNDFQKGDIAEGYSVSREKKESFPLTVTSAQKNPTAFYLCASSHTSGRFHEQYFGPGTRLTVT.

V and J are TRBV2 and TRBJ2-5; TRBD2 matches at 8 bases. Germline V gene lookup returns CDR1 SNHLY and CDR2 FYNNEI. V was pared by 7 bases and J by 3 bases, with 10 bases of the junction left unmatched. The CDR3 contains 15 residues. DNA of the CDR3: TGTGCCAGCAAAAGCTGGGGACTAGAGAAAGAGACCCAGTACTTC. It codes for CASKSWGLEKETQYF.

The chain links TRBV4-2 to TRBJ2-7; TRBD1 agrees at 7 bases. Trimming cost V 1 base and J 2 bases; bases outside gene matches: 5. In germline, CDR1 is LGHNA, CDR2 YNFKEQ. The CDR3 length is 15 residues. In DNA, the CDR3 is TGTGCCAGCAGCCAAGGAGAAGGGGGCGCCTACGAGCAGTACTTC. This translates into CASSQGEGGAYEQYF.

The chain is built from TRBV30 and TRBJ2-1, with D possibly being TRBD2 (6 bases). The ends were cut back, 0 bases at V and 1 base at J, with 16 bases in the middle. Germline loops: CDR1 GTSNPN, CDR2 SVGIG (reference sequence). The CDR3 is 17 amino acids. The CDR3: CAWSVGVAVLSYNEQFF. Here the CDR3 DNA reads TGTGCCTGGAGTGTAGGGGTAGCGGTACTTTCCTACAATGAGCAGTTCTTC.

The genes are TRBV28 and TRBJ2-6; no firm D call. Germline assignment: CDR1 MDHEN and CDR2 SYDVKM. This CDR3 is 15 amino acids long. Trimming pared 2 bases from V and 2 bases from J, leaving 7 bases between. CDR3 sequence: CASSLHTTGANVLTF. The CDR3 region has the DNA TGTGCCAGCAGTTTACACACGACTGGGGCCAACGTCCTGACTTTC.

This rearrangement joins TRBV2 to TRBJ2-7; the match to TRBD2 covers 12 bases. The CDR3 runs to 13 residues. CDR1 and CDR2 from the germline V gene are SNHLY and FYNNEI. With V trimmed by 9 bases and J by 4 bases, 4 bases remained unmatched. CDR3 amino acids: CARQTSGSYEQYF. In DNA, the CDR3 is TGTGCCAGACAGACTAGCGGGAGTTACGAGCAGTACTTC.

This clone was seen once. The rearrangement links TRBV4-2 to TRBJ2-4; 10 bases align to TRBD2. There are 17 residues in the CDR3. The J segment lost 1 base and the V segment lost 1 base, leaving 4 bases of the junction unmatched. The germline gives CDR1 LGHNA, CDR2 YNFKEQ. The CDR3 bases are TGTGCCAGCAGCCAAGGGCTAGCGGGAGAGGCCAAAAACATTCAGTACTTC. This sequence encodes CASSQGLAGEAKNIQYF.

V usage is TRBV7-2 and J usage is TRBJ1-2, with a tentative D call TRBD1 (5 bases). CDR1 is SGHTA, CDR2 FQGNSA, per germline. Trimming removed 2 bases at V and 4 bases at J, with 17 bases between. This CDR3 has 16 residues. In DNA, the CDR3 is TGTGCCAGCAGCTTAAGGGCCGGGGGGGTACCCTATGGCTACACCTTC. It is translated as CASSLRAGGVPYGYTF.

This chain uses TRBV21-1 with TRBJ2-7; TRBD2 reflects the table's D call only, with no check against the DNA. TRBV21-1 is labeled a pseudogene. The CDR3 extends over 14 amino acids. The CDR3 reads CASSKAGLAGEQYF. The CDR3 nucleotides read TGTGCCAGCAGCAAAGCGGGACTAGCAGGCGAGCAGTACTTC.

The chain joins TRBV4-1 to TRBJ1-5; 7 bases align to TRBD1. The length of the CDR3 is 16 residues. V trimming: 1 base; J trimming: 4 bases; junction bases outside the gene matches: 7. Per germline, CDR1 MGHRA and CDR2 YSYEKL. The CDR3 spells CASSQGQGERNQPQHF. CDR3 DNA: TGCGCCAGCAGCCAAGGTCAGGGGGAACGGAATCAGCCCCAGCATTTT.

The chain couples TRBV6-5 to TRBJ2-7; 11 nucleotides align to TRBD1. The CDR3 has 13 amino acids. CDR1 MNHEY and CDR2 SVGAGI come from the germline V gene. The V segment lost 6 bases and the J segment 4 bases; nucleotides outside the gene matches: 2. The CDR3 sequence is CASSRDRGYEQYF. CDR3 bases: TGTGCCAGCAGCCGGGACAGGGGGTACGAGCAGTACTTC.

This clone has a single count. V is TRBV28 and J is TRBJ1-5; 8 bases agree with TRBD1. Germline V gene sequence: CDR1 MDHEN, CDR2 SYDVKM. The CDR3 covers 15 residues. Unmatched junction bases numbered 2, after V lost 2 bases and J lost 2 bases. The CDR3 DNA sequence: TGTGCCAGCAGTTTAGGGACAGGAGGCAATCAGCCCCAGCATTTT. Translation gives CASSLGTGGNQPQHF.

The rearrangement joins TRBV5-4 to TRBJ2-3; the match to TRBD2 covers 10 bases. Trimming removed 2 bases from V and 4 bases from J; junction bases left unmatched: 7. The CDR3 is 16 amino acids. Germline CDR1 SGHNT, CDR2 YYREEE (reference sequence). The DNA of the CDR3 is TGTGCCAGCAGCTTAAAGCGGGAGGGCGGGGCAGATACGCAGTATTTT. It yields the protein CASSLKREGGADTQYF.